Below, 17 T cell receptor beta chains from the same sample are listed, as sequenced in a study of blood T cell repertoires in COVID-19. The data were produced by immunoSEQ multiplex PCR, yet TCRdb's version contains in-frame clones alone and is incomplete. This repertoire shows approximately 200,000 clones, 84% found once; its top ten account for around 3.1%. The source material was peripheral blood. Source of these receptors: a woman between 25 and 40 years old who had recovered from COVID-19.

The CDR3: CASSFGPTEAFF. DNA of the CDR3: TGTGCCAGCAGTTTTGGGCCCACTGAAGCTTTCTTT. The chain joins TRBV5-6 to TRBJ1-1; D is undetermined. The CDR3 totals 12 residues. Germline V lookup: CDR1 SGHDT, CDR2 YYEEEE. V was cut by 5 bases and J by 4 bases, with 9 bases left in between.

The chain combines TRBV7-3 with TRBJ2-5; the match to TRBD2 covers 8 bases. CDR1 is SGHTA and CDR2 is FQGTGA in the germline V gene. CDR3 length equals 16 residues. With V trimmed by 5 bases and J by 1 base, 9 bases remained unmatched. CDR3 in DNA: TGTGCCAGCAGCGGGCCCGCGGGGGGTAGCCAAGAGACCCAGTACTTC. It encodes CASSGPAGGSQETQYF.

This chain connects TRBV3-1 (or the pseudogene TRBV3-2) to TRBJ2-4; D not resolved. Per germline, CDR1 LGHDT and CDR2 YNNKEL (reference sequence). The CDR3 has 14 amino acids. V dropped 1 base and J dropped 0 bases, with 4 bases sitting between them. The CDR3 DNA follows: TGTGCCAGCAGCCAAGTATTAGCCAAAAACATTCAGTACTTC. It translates to CASSQVLAKNIQYF.

The sample holds a few counts of this clone. CDR3: CASSLSSGSTDTQYF. In DNA, the CDR3 is TGTGCCAGCAGTTTATCATCAGGAAGCACAGATACGCAGTATTTT. V gene TRBV27 combines with J gene TRBJ2-3; D unclear. Germline loops: CDR1 MNHEY, CDR2 SMNVEV (reference sequence). The V gene lost 0 bases and the J gene lost 0 bases, with 7 bases spanning the gap. This CDR3 has 15 residues.

This chain joins TRBV9 and TRBJ2-2; 12 bases map to TRBD2. CDR3 size: 15 residues. Germline V CDR1 and CDR2: SGDLS, YYNGEE. The ends lost 5 bases at V and 6 bases at J; junction bases unmatched: 5. CDR3 sequence: CASRHGLAGSGELFF. CDR3 DNA sequence: TGTGCCAGCAGACACGGACTAGCGGGATCCGGGGAGCTGTTTTTT.

This chain connects TRBV18 to TRBJ2-1, with 12 positions matching TRBD1. Looked up from germline, CDR1 is KGHSH and CDR2 is LQKENI. The CDR3 has 16 amino acids. V lost 2 bases, J lost 6 bases, and 5 bases stayed unmatched. The CDR3 spells CASSPFSGQGANEQFF. CDR3 sequence (DNA): TGTGCCAGCTCACCATTTTCGGGACAGGGGGCCAATGAGCAGTTCTTC.

In this sample, this clone turned up once. The chain is built from TRBV11-3 and TRBJ2-5, with 7 positions matching TRBD2. The CDR3 length is 16 residues. Trimming at V came to 5 bases and at J to 0 bases, leaving 9 bases not matched to a gene. Germline CDR1 and CDR2: SGHNT and YENEEA. CDR3 residues: CASSPGGGGYQETQYF. The CDR3 DNA is TGTGCCAGCAGCCCGGGGGGAGGCGGGTACCAAGAGACCCAGTACTTC.

The chain has TRBV5-1 and TRBJ1-1, with 7 nucleotides matching TRBD1. V shed 0 bases and J 1 base; nucleotides not matched to a gene: 3. Germline CDR1 reads SGHRS; CDR2 reads YFSETQ. There are 15 residues in the CDR3. CDR3 nucleotide sequence: TGCGCCAGCAGCTTGGGTGGGACAGCGAACACTGAAGCTTTCTTT. Translated: CASSLGGTANTEAFF.

This sequence joins TRBV29-1 and TRBJ1-4; 7 bases align to TRBD1. Germline V gives CDR1 SQVTM, CDR2 ANQGSEA. This CDR3 comprises 14 residues. Germline trimming cut 5 bases from V and 7 bases from J; bases unmatched to any gene: 10. CDR3 region: CSVRPTGAGEKLFF. CDR3 coding DNA: TGCAGCGTTAGACCAACAGGGGCAGGTGAAAAACTGTTTTTT.

This sequence joins TRBV27 and TRBJ2-1; D might be TRBD2 (7 bases). Trimming shortened V by 6 bases and J by 6 bases, and 18 bases separated the two germline ends. CDR3 length: 15 residues. CDR1 and CDR2 from the germline V gene are MNHEY and SMNVEV (reference sequence). CDR3 loop: CASRIPGEGVNEQFF. The CDR3 DNA sequence: TGTGCCAGCAGGATCCCCGGGGAGGGGGTCAATGAGCAGTTCTTC.

This chain links TRBV5-1 with TRBJ1-1; 10 bases map to TRBD1. Germline V lookup: CDR1 SGHRS, CDR2 YFSETQ. CDR3 length equals 13 residues. V lost 3 bases to trimming and J lost 5 bases; unmatched junction nucleotides: 1. The CDR3 nucleotides are TGCGCCAGCAGCTGGACAGGGGGGACTGAAGCTTTCTTT. Translated: CASSWTGGTEAFF.

The chain joins TRBV10-2 to TRBJ2-5, with 8 bases that match TRBD2. The CDR3 contains 14 residues. V shed 7 bases and J 5 bases; nucleotides not matched to a gene: 9. Germline-derived CDR1 and CDR2 are WSHSY and SAAADI. The CDR3 sequence is CASTREGLGETQYF. CDR3 nucleotides: TGCGCCAGCACCCGGGAGGGGCTCGGGGAGACCCAGTACTTC.

This chain joins TRBV2 and TRBJ2-7; 7 nucleotides agree with TRBD2. Trimming took 1 base from V and 0 from J; bases not matched to a gene: 3. Germline V gives CDR1 SNHLY, CDR2 FYNNEI. The CDR3 has 15 residues. CDR3 nucleotide sequence: TGTGCCAGCAGTGAAGGGGGACTATTCTCCTACGAGCAGTACTTC. Translated: CASSEGGLFSYEQYF.

The CDR3 reads CAWSVLGGSNYGYTF. The CDR3, as DNA: TGTGCCTGGAGTGTCCTTGGGGGGTCTAACTATGGCTACACCTTC. This chain links TRBV30 with TRBJ1-2; D possibly corresponds to TRBD1 (5 bases). V gave up 0 bases and J gave up 0 bases, with 11 bases separating them. The CDR3 covers 15 residues. Germline assignment: CDR1 GTSNPN and CDR2 SVGIG (reference sequence).

The J gene is TRBJ1-2, the V gene TRBV18; D might be TRBD1 (5 bases). Trimming took off 5 bases at V and 7 bases at J, with 8 bases between the two ends. Germline V lookup: CDR1 KGHSH, CDR2 LQKENI. The CDR3 has 11 amino acids. The CDR3 DNA sequence: TGTGCCAGCTCAGTGACAGTTGGCTACACCTTC. Protein product: CASSVTVGYTF.

The chain couples TRBV9 to TRBJ1-3, with TRBD1 matching 7 bases. CDR1 and CDR2 from the germline V gene are SGDLS and YYNGEE. The CDR3 consists of 18 residues. The V and J ends lost 0 bases and 0 bases, in that order; junction bases with no gene match: 9. CDR3 in amino acids: CASSVGTTDRTSGNTIYF. CDR3 sequence (DNA): TGTGCCAGCAGCGTAGGAACCACGGACAGGACCTCTGGAAACACCATATATTTT.

The rearrangement links TRBV28 to TRBJ2-3; 13 bases fit TRBD2. V trimming: 7 bases; J trimming: 6 bases; junction bases outside the gene matches: 7. This CDR3 region has 15 residues. Germline V CDR1 and CDR2: MDHEN, SYDVKM. This CDR3 is CASTSPLAGGDTQYF. The DNA for the CDR3 is TGTGCCAGCACTTCCCCACTAGCGGGAGGGGATACGCAGTATTTT.